This T cell receptor (beta chain) emerged from a study of healthy donors' naive CD4 and CD8 T cells. Findings of the study overall: Homeostatic proliferation of naive T cells was not examined as a bias source.

The CDR3 sequence is 13 residues long. The ends were cut back, 3 bases at V and 6 bases at J, with 11 bases in the middle. Worth noting for this clonotype: Its antigen remains unknown.

Starting from around 500 ng of total RNA, TCR libraries were made with linear amplification. TCRdb reprocessed the reads with MiXCR, giving one entry per CDR3 protein. Altogether around 200,000 distinct CDR3 sequences are present, around three quarters being singletons, with the ten largest covering around 2%. Sorting defined naive CD4+ as CD4+CD8-CD45RO-CD45RA+ and naive CD8+ as CD8+CD4-CD45RA+CD27bright. This TCR came from a pool of human donors in good health; the sample pools cells from several healthy donors. Sequencing input: naive CD4+ and CD8+ T cells sorted from blood, pooled from several donors. The chain joins TRBV12-3 or TRBV12-4 to TRBJ1-2, with D uncertain. CDR3 sequence reads: CASSFAEPDGYTF. CDR3 sequence (DNA): TGTGCCAGCAGTTTTGCGGAACCGGATGGCTACACCTTC.